This TCR beta chain was observed in a study of T-cell reconstitution after alpha-beta-depleted transplantation in children. Study-wide findings and caveats: One year after transplant, T-cell counts and diversity came mostly from newly produced T cells. About two months after transplant, alpha-beta T cells reportedly came from several hundred expanded graft clones. There were some patients whose high TCRbeta diversity at day 60 came from surviving recipient T cells and thymic progenitors.

Germline V gene sequence: CDR1 SGHAT, CDR2 FQNNGV. V lost 6 bases to trimming and J lost 2 bases; unmatched junction nucleotides: 6. The CDR3 extends over 15 amino acids. This clonotype was seen only once. Its specificity is not known. Researchers prepared the TCRbeta library using unique molecular identifiers, the study reports. TCRdb used MiXCR to reprocess the PCR reads, holding one entry per CDR3 protein. The table lists roughly 6,000 distinct CDR3 sequences, 15% to 17% of them singletons. The chain recombines TRBV11-2 with TRBJ2-1, with 8 bases fitting TRBD1. This TCR was recovered from a patient aged 2-10 years who had a stem cell transplant for inherited bone marrow failure, so the T cells may come from the graft donor. The specimen comprised PBMCs, mostly from graft donor cells, sampled 180 days after TCRalphabeta/CD19-depleted stem cell transplant. CDR3 DNA: TGTGCCAGCAGTCCAATACAGGGGGCCTACAATGAGCAGTTCTTC. It specifies CASSPIQGAYNEQFF.